This T cell receptor (beta chain) was recovered during a study of T-cell reconstitution after alpha-beta-depleted transplantation in children. Findings and caveats of the study: Several patients had high TCRbeta diversity at day 60; it came from surviving recipient T cells and thymic progenitors. Roughly two months post-transplant, alpha-beta T cells reportedly originated from several hundred graft clones that had expanded. T-cell counts and diversity at one year following transplant were attributed mainly to newly produced T cells.

Germline V lookup: CDR1 SGHTA, CDR2 FQGNSA. Trimming took 0 bases from V and 4 from J, leaving 15 bases between them. The CDR3 consists of 17 residues. This clonotype was observed a few times. Antigen unknown. A library of TCRbeta sequences, prepared with unique molecular identifiers, was generated. Each CDR3 protein is one row after TCRdb ran MiXCR on the PCR reads. This sample has about 580,000 distinct CDR3 sequences, with around 27% found just once. The specimen was PBMCs, collected before TCRalphabeta/CD19-depleted stem cell transplant. This receptor was obtained from a boy in the first two years of life with Wiskott-Aldrich syndrome, due to receive a stem cell transplant. The V and J genes are TRBV7-2 and TRBJ2-2, with D possibly being TRBD2 (7 bases). This chain's CDR3 is CASSLAMGAGVTGELFF. Written as DNA, the CDR3 is TGTGCCAGCAGCTTAGCTATGGGGGCGGGAGTCACCGGGGAGCTGTTTTTT.